The 3 T cell receptor beta chains reported below all come from one sample, sequenced in a study of identifying expanded T cells in peripheral blood. The data were produced by immunoSEQ multiplex PCR, yet TCRdb's version contains in-frame clones alone and is incomplete. The table has 55,000 to 60,000 clones, approximately 90% seen once. The source material was blood. The receptor source for this set is a person between 18 and 69 years old in good health.

The gene calls are TRBV9 and TRBJ2-5, with D perhaps TRBD1 (6 bases). In germline, CDR1 is SGDLS, CDR2 YYNGEE. This CDR3 comprises 14 residues. The germline V and J ends were trimmed by 3 bases and 2 bases, with 11 bases remaining between them. The CDR3 coding sequence is TGTGCCAGCAGCGAGGGACATCCACAAGAGACCCAGTACTTC. Translating gives CASSEGHPQETQYF.

The gene calls are TRBV5-4 and TRBJ2-3, with TRBD1 matching 10 bases. The germline V gene has CDR1 SGHNT and CDR2 YYREEE (reference sequence). The CDR3 has 16 amino acids. V dropped 4 bases and J dropped 3; count of bases not matched to a gene: 8. The CDR3 spells CASSPPGQGMTDTQYF. The CDR3 DNA reads as TGTGCCAGCAGCCCTCCGGGACAGGGGATGACAGATACGCAGTATTTT.

The table lists this clone with a count of one. The V gene is TRBV6-5, the J gene TRBJ1-1, with D perhaps matching TRBD1 (5 bases). Germline CDR1 MNHEY, CDR2 SVGAGI. Trimming shortened V by 4 bases and J by 4 bases, and 16 bases separated the two germline ends. The length of the CDR3 is 15 residues. CDR3 sequence reads: CASSSNRDGSTEAFF. The CDR3 DNA sequence: TGTGCCAGCAGTTCAAACCGGGACGGATCCACTGAAGCTTTCTTT.